These 12 T cell receptor beta chains originate from one sample sequenced in a study of shared clonotypes between healthy human individuals. The assay was immunoSEQ multiplex PCR, and TCRdb's table has in-frame clones only and misses some. The table records more than 550,000 clones, roughly 72% of them present only once. The sample was memory CD4+ T cells sorted from blood. Described subset: CD45RA-negative fraction. These receptors were collected from a woman younger than 45 in good health.

Concerning this clone: Other DNA sequences of this sample code for an identical CDR3. This sequence joins TRBV5-1 and TRBJ2-5, with 9 positions matching TRBD1. V lost 5 bases, J lost 1 base, and 6 bases stayed unmatched. The CDR3 contains 15 residues. Germline-derived CDR1 and CDR2 are SGHRS and YFSETQ. CDR3 sequence: CASRPPGQGQETQYF. The CDR3 bases are TGCGCCAGCAGGCCTCCGGGACAGGGCCAAGAGACCCAGTACTTC.

This chain joins TRBV10-3 and TRBJ2-7, with TRBD2 matching 10 bases. CDR1 and CDR2 (germline): ENHRY, SYGVKD. The junction had 6 bases not matched to a gene; V was cut back by 7 bases and J by 0 bases. The CDR3 is 15 amino acids. The CDR3 loop is CAIKLSGGSSYEQYF. Written as DNA, the CDR3 is TGTGCCATCAAACTTAGCGGGGGGAGCTCCTACGAGCAGTACTTC.

The rearrangement joins TRBV5-4 to TRBJ2-5, with a tentative D call TRBD2 (7 bases). The germline V gene encodes CDR1 SGHNT and CDR2 YYREEE (reference sequence). Trimming took off 2 bases at V and 4 bases at J, with 15 bases between the two ends. The CDR3 runs to 15 residues. This chain's CDR3 is CASSLGGGGGETQYF. Here the CDR3 DNA reads TGTGCCAGCAGCTTAGGCGGAGGGGGGGGAGAGACCCAGTACTTC.

The chain has TRBV6-5 and TRBJ1-4, with 9 bases matching TRBD1. CDR1 MNHEY and CDR2 SVGAGI come from the germline V gene. The V segment lost 0 bases and the J segment 6 bases; nucleotides outside the gene matches: 5. This CDR3 comprises 16 residues. This chain's CDR3 is CASSYSMGQGDEKLFF. Here the CDR3 DNA reads TGTGCCAGCAGTTACTCGATGGGACAGGGTGATGAAAAACTGTTTTTT.

The chain recombines TRBV7-9 with TRBJ1-4; D may be TRBD1 (5 bases). CDR3 size: 15 residues. The ends were cut back, 0 bases at V and 8 bases at J, with 13 bases in the middle. Germline V gene data show CDR1 as SEHNR and CDR2 as FQNEAQ (reference sequence). The CDR3 DNA follows: TGTGCCAGCAGCTTAGCTGTGGGGGTGTGGGAAAAACTGTTTTTT. It yields the protein CASSLAVGVWEKLFF.

This clone was seen at least ten times. The chain is built from TRBV11-2 and TRBJ2-4; D might be TRBD1 or TRBD2, each matching 5 bases. With 5 bases removed from V and 7 bases from J, the gap between germline ends came to 18 bases. The CDR3 covers 15 residues. Germline loops: CDR1 SGHAT, CDR2 FQNNGV. CDR3 sequence reads: CASSPVGTASNIQYF. The CDR3 nucleotides are TGTGCCAGCAGCCCCGTCGGGACGGCCTCGAACATTCAGTACTTC.

The chain uses TRBV5-1 and TRBJ2-7; D unresolved. CDR3 length: 13 residues. V dropped 1 base and J dropped 7 bases, with 12 bases sitting between them. Looked up from germline, CDR1 is SGHRS and CDR2 is YFSETQ. The CDR3 loop reads CASSLLEVGEQYF. CDR3 coding DNA: TGCGCCAGCAGCTTGCTAGAAGTGGGTGAGCAGTACTTC.

The chain combines TRBV21-1 with TRBJ1-5; the table's D call of TRBD1 was not tested on the DNA. TRBV21-1 is a known pseudogene. This CDR3 has 17 residues. The CDR3 DNA follows: TGTGCCAGCAGCAAAGAGGTGTCGACAGGGTGCGATCAGCCCCAGCATTTT. This encodes CASSKEVSTGCDQPQHF.

The rearrangement joins TRBV7-9 to TRBJ2-3; 7 bases line up with TRBD2. J lost 4 bases, V lost 1 base, and 8 bases had no gene match. The CDR3 spans 16 residues. CDR1 SEHNR and CDR2 FQNEAQ come from the germline V gene (reference sequence). The CDR3 is CASSLVASGRPDTQYF. CDR3 DNA sequence: TGTGCCAGCAGCTTAGTAGCTAGCGGACGCCCAGATACGCAGTATTTT. Filled out from reference TRBV7-9 and TRBJ2-3, the complete variable domain reads DTGVSQNPRHKITKRGQNVTFRCDPISEHNRLYWYRQTLGQGPEFLTYFQNEAQLEKSRLLSDRFSAERPKGSFSTLEIQRTEQGDSAMYLCASSLVASGRPDTQYFGPGTRLTVL.

This clone turned up a few times. The chain carries TRBV28 and TRBJ1-2; 7 bases fit TRBD1. The trim removed 3 bases at V and 4 bases at J, leaving 5 bases unmatched. The CDR3 has 14 amino acids. CDR1 is MDHEN, CDR2 SYDVKM, per germline. CDR3 sequence reads: CASSFRGQAYGYTF. The CDR3, as DNA: TGTGCCAGCAGTTTCCGTGGACAGGCCTATGGCTACACCTTC.

This clone showed up many times. Other DNA sequences of this sample code for an identical CDR3. This chain links TRBV18 with TRBJ2-7; TRBD2 aligns across 10 bases. With 3 bases clipped from V and 4 bases from J, the junction kept 6 bases outside the gene matches. Germline-derived CDR1 and CDR2 are KGHSH and LQKENI. CDR3 length: 15 residues. The CDR3 DNA reads as TGTGCCAGCTCACCTGGGGCTAGCGGGAGTTACGAGCAGTACTTC. Its translation: CASSPGASGSYEQYF.

The chain links TRBV7-8 to TRBJ2-6, with TRBD2 as a possible D gene (6 bases). This CDR3 is built from 16 residues. V gave up 4 bases and J gave up 1 base, with 11 bases separating them. Germline loops: CDR1 SGHVS, CDR2 FQNEAQ. In nucleotides, the CDR3 is TGTGCCAGCAGCTACCTCGGGGGATCTGGGGCCAACGTCCTGACTTTC. Encoded protein: CASSYLGGSGANVLTF.